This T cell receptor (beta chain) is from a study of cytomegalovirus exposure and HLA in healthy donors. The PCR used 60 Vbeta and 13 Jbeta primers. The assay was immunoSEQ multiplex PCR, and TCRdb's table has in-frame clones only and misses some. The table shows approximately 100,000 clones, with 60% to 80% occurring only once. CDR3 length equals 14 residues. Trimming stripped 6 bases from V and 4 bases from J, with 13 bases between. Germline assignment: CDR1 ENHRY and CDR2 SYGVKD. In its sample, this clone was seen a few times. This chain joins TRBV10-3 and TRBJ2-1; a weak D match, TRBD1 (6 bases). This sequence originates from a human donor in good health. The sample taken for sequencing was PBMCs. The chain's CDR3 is CAIRKQGIYNEQFF. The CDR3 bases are TGTGCCATCAGGAAACAGGGCATTTACAATGAGCAGTTCTTC.